The sequence of this T cell receptor (beta chain) was determined in a study of OX40 agonist ivuxolimab in advanced cancers. Assay: immunoSEQ multiplex PCR; the TCRdb copy retains only in-frame clones and omits some. Among 15,000 to 20,000 clones listed, 86% were seen once. CDR1 and CDR2 (germline): GTSNPN, SVGIG (reference sequence). CDR3 length equals 12 residues. V lost 1 base and J lost 5, with 9 bases in between. The chain couples TRBV30 to TRBJ2-7; unclear D gene. This sequence originates from an adult with an advanced solid tumor such as melanoma, head and neck, liver or kidney cancer. The sequencing used CD4+ or CD8+ T cells sorted from blood, collected in a trial of the OX40 agonist ivuxolimab. CDR3 amino acids: CAWSDPNHEQYF. CDR3 sequence (DNA): TGTGCCTGGAGTGACCCCAACCACGAGCAGTACTTC.